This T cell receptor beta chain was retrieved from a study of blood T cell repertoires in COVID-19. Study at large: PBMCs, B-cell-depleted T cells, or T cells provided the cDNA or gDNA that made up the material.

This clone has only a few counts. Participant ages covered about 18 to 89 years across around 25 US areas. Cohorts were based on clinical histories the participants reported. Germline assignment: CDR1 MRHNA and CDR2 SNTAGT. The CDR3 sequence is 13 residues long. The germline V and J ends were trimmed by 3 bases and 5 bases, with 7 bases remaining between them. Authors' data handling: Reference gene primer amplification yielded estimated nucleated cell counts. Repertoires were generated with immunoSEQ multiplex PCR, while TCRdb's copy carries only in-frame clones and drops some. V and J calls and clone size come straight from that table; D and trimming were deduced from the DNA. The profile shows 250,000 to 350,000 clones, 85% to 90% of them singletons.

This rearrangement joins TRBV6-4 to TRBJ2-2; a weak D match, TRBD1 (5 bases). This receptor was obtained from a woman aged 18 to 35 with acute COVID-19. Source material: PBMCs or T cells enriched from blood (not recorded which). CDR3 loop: CASSEQVTGELFF. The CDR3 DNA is TGTGCCAGCAGTGAACAGGTTACCGGGGAGCTGTTTTTT.